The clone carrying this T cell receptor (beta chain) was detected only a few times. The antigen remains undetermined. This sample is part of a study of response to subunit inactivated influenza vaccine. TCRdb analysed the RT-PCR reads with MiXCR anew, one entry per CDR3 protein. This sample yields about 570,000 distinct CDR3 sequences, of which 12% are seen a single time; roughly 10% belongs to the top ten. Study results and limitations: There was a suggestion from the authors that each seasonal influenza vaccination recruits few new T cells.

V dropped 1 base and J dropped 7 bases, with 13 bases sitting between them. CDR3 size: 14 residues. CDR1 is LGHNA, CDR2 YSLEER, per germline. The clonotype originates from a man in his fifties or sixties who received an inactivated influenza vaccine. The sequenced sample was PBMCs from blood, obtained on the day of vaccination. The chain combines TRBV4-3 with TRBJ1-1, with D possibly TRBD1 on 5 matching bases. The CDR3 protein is CASSQVLQGGEAFF. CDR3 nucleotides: TGCGCCAGCAGCCAAGTTCTCCAGGGAGGTGAAGCTTTCTTT.